This T cell receptor (beta chain) was documented in a study of Ad26.COV2.S vaccination and SARS-CoV-2 variants. The overall study: Sample donor was a member of the COV1001 Ad26.COV2.S trial arm. Study-level results: Recipients of vaccine and of placebo showed similar breadth of their non-spike TCR repertoires.

TCRdb keeps only in-frame clones here, not all; method: immunoSEQ multiplex PCR. The profile shows hundreds of thousands of clones, about nine tenths of them singletons. The V end was cut by 4 bases, the J end by 7 bases, with 9 bases between. Germline-derived CDR1 and CDR2 are SGHRS and YFSETQ. The CDR3 spans 12 residues. Regarding treatment: 15 to 20 received Ad26.COV2.S at low or high dose, single or two shots; several received placebo; per-sample allocation not given. Collection of the samples took place on day 63 after the first injection of vaccine or placebo. Donation came from an adult in Boston who was aged 18-55 years. An Ad26 vector expressing Wuhan-strain SARS-CoV-2 spike served as the vaccine. Concerning this clone: Its antigen is not identified.

Sequenced here: peripheral blood, sampled in a trial of Ad26.COV2.S vaccine versus placebo. The clonotype comes from a person between 18 and 60 years old who received the Ad26.COV2.S COVID-19 vaccine or a placebo. V usage is TRBV5-1 and J usage is TRBJ2-1; a possible D gene is TRBD2 (5 bases). CDR3: CASSPDFNEQFF. Written as DNA, the CDR3 is TGCGCCAGCAGCCCGGACTTTAATGAGCAGTTCTTC. The complete variable domain, with remaining parts taken from reference TRBV5-1 and TRBJ2-1, reads KAGVTQTPRYLIKTRGQQVTLSCSPISGHRSVSWYQQTPGQGLQFLFEYFSETQRNKGNFPGRFSGRQFSNSRSEMNVSTLELGDSALYLCASSPDFNEQFFGPGTRLTVL.